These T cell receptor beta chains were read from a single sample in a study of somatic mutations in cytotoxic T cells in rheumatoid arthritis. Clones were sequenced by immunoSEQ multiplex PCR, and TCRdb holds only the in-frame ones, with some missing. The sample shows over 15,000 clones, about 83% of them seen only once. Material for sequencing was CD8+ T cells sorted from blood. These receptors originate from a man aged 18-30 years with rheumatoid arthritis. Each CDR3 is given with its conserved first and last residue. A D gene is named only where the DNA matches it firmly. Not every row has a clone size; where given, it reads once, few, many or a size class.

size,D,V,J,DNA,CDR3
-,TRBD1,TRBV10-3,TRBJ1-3,TGTGCCATCAGTTACAGGGGAAGAGGAAACACCATATATTTT,CAISYRGRGNTIYF
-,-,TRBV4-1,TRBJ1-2,TGCGCCAGCAGCCATAGAACAGGGCTAGACGTCTATGGCTACACCTTC,CASSHRTGLDVYGYTF
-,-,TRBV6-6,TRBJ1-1,TGTGCCAGCAGTTACTCGGCCAGCACTGAAGCTTTCTTT,CASSYSASTEAFF
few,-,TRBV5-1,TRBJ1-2,TGCGCCAGCAGCTACAGGTATGGCTACACCTTC,CASSYRYGYTF
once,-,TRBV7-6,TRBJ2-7,TGTGCCAGCAGCTTAGGAGCCGCAGGGTCCTACGAGCAGTACTTC,CASSLGAAGSYEQYF
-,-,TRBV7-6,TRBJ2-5,TGTGCCAGCAGCTTATCCCCCAGGGACAAAGAAGAGACCCAGTACTTC,CASSLSPRDKEETQYF
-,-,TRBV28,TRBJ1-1,TGTGCCAGCAGTTTGGCGGCACCAGGTAACACTGAAGCTTTCTTT,CASSLAAPGNTEAFF
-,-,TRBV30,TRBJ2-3,TGTGCCTGGAGTTCAATAGGGGGATACACAGATACGCAGTATTTT,CAWSSIGGYTDTQYF
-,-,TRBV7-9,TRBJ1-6,TGTGCCAGCAGCTTGAATTTTAGGGATTCACCCCTCCACTTT,CASSLNFRDSPLHF
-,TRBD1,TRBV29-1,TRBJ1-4,TGCAGCCCGGGGGACAGGGCTTGGAATGAAAAACTGTTTTTT,CSPGDRAWNEKLFF
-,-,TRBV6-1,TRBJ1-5,TGTGCCAGCAGTGAATCCTTGGTTAGCAATCAGCCCCAGCATTTT,CASSESLVSNQPQHF
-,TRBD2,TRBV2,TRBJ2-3,TGTGCCAGCAGGGATAGCGGGGGGGCAATGAGTACGCAGTATTTT,CASRDSGGAMSTQYF
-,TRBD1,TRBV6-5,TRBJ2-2,TGTGCCGGCGGACAGGGAACCGGGGAGCTGTTTTTT,CAGGQGTGELFF
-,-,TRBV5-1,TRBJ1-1,TGCGCCAGCAGCTTGTATCGGGGCCTTAATGAAGCTTTCTTT,CASSLYRGLNEAFF
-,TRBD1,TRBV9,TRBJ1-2,TGTGCCAGCAGCGTAGGGAGAGAACAGGGGGCTAAATCTCATGGCTACACCTTC,CASSVGREQGAKSHGYTF
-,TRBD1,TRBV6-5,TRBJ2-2,TGTGCCAGCGCCGGGACAGTTGATTTCCCCGGGGAGCTGTTTTTT,CASAGTVDFPGELFF
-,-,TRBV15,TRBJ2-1,TGTGCCACCAGCAGAGGTCAGGGTTTAGAACACAATGAGCAGTTCTTC,CATSRGQGLEHNEQFF
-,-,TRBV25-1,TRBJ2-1,TGTGCCAGCAGTGAATACCTTGGAGGGATTCTTTACAATGAGCAGTTCTTC,CASSEYLGGILYNEQFF
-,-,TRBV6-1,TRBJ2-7,TGTGCCAGCCGTAAAATCTCCTACGAGCAGTACTTC,CASRKISYEQYF
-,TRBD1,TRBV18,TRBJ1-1,TGTGCCAGCTCACCCTCCGGAACAGGGGACCACGCTGAAGCTTTCTTT,CASSPSGTGDHAEAFF
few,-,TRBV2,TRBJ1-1,TGTGCCAGCATCCCGACTGAAGCTTTCTTT,CASIPTEAFF
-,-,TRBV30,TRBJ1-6,TGTGCCTGGAGGATACAGGGACCGTCACCCCTCCACTTT,CAWRIQGPSPLHF
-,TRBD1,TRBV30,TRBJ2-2,TGTGCCTGGACCGGACAGGGGTCCACCGGGGAGCTGTTTTTT,CAWTGQGSTGELFF
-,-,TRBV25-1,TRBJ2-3,TGTGCCAGCAGTGAAATAGGGGCGGGGAGTAGCACAGATACGCAGTATTTT,CASSEIGAGSSTDTQYF
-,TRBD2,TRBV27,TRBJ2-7,TGTGCCAGCAGTTTGAGGGGCGGGGGAACCTACGAGCAGTACTTC,CASSLRGGGTYEQYF
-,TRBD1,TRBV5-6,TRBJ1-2,TGTGCCAGCAGCTTGCTGACAGGGGTTTCTGGCTACACCTTC,CASSLLTGVSGYTF
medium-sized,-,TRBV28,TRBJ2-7,TGTGCCAGCAGTTTATTGCTCCGGGACGGAACTTCCACCTACGAGCAGTACTTC,CASSLLLRDGTSTYEQYF
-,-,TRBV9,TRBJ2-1,TGTGCCAGCAGCCCGGGACCTCCGGATGAGCAGTTCTTC,CASSPGPPDEQFF
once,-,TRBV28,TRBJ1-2,TGTGCCAGCAGCCTTACCCCAGGTCCGGGCTATGGCTACACCTTC,CASSLTPGPGYGYTF
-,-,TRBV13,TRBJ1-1,TGTGCCAGCAGCCCTATGTGGACAGTCAACACTGAAGCTTTCTTT,CASSPMWTVNTEAFF
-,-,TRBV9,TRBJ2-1,TGTGCCAGCAGCGATCAGGGGCTCAACGATGAGCAGTTCTTC,CASSDQGLNDEQFF
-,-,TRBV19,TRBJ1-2,TGTGCCAGTGATGCAGGGAAGTATGGCTACACCTTC,CASDAGKYGYTF
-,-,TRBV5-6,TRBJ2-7,TGTGCCAGCAGCTTGGGACAGTCCTACGAGCAGTACTTC,CASSLGQSYEQYF
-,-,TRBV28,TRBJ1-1,TGTGCCACACAACAGGGGAACACTGAAGCTTTCTTT,CATQQGNTEAFF
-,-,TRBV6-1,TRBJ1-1,TGTGCCAGCAGTGCGGGGGATGCCACTGAAGCTTTCTTT,CASSAGDATEAFF
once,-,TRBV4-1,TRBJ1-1,TGCGCCAGCAGCCAGGAGACGAGGGTCATGAACACTGAAGCTTTCTTT,CASSQETRVMNTEAFF
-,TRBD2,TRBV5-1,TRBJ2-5,TGCGCCAGCAGTATAACTAGCGGCCAAGAGACCCAGTACTTC,CASSITSGQETQYF
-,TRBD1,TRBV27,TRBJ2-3,TGTGCCAGCAGGGTACCTGACAGGGTATTGGGCACAGATACGCAGTATTTT,CASRVPDRVLGTDTQYF
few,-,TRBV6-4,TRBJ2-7,TGTGCCACCCAGGGGACCACCTACGAGCAGTACTTC,CATQGTTYEQYF
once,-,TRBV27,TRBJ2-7,TGTGCCAGCAGAAAAACTAGCAGGGTCCCCTACGAGCAGTACTTC,CASRKTSRVPYEQYF
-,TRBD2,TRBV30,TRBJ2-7,TGTGCCTGGAGTCTCCTAGCGGGTTCGGACGAGCAGTACTTC,CAWSLLAGSDEQYF
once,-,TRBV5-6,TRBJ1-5,TGTGCCATCCGATCTCATTGTCAGCCCCAGCATTTT,CAIRSHCQPQHF
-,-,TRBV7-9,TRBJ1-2,TGTGCCAGTAGCGCAGAGTCTTCTAGAGATGGCTACACCTTC,CASSAESSRDGYTF
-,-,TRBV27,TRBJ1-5,TGTGCCAGCAGTTTATGGGGGGGCTCCAATCAGCCCCAGCATTTT,CASSLWGGSNQPQHF
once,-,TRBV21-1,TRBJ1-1,TGTGCCAGCAGCACACCTTCTTTGAGGGGCCCAGACACTGAAGCTTTCTTT,CASSTPSLRGPDTEAFF
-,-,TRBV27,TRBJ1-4,TGTGCCAGCAGCGGATCCTCTCAGGGAACTAATGAAAAACTGTTTTTT,CASSGSSQGTNEKLFF
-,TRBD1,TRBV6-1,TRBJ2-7,TGTGCCAGCAGTTCCCTAGGGACAGGATCTTACGAGCAGTACTTC,CASSSLGTGSYEQYF
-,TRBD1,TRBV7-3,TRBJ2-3,TGTGCCAGCAGCCCCGGACAGGGTAGCACAGATACGCAGTATTTT,CASSPGQGSTDTQYF